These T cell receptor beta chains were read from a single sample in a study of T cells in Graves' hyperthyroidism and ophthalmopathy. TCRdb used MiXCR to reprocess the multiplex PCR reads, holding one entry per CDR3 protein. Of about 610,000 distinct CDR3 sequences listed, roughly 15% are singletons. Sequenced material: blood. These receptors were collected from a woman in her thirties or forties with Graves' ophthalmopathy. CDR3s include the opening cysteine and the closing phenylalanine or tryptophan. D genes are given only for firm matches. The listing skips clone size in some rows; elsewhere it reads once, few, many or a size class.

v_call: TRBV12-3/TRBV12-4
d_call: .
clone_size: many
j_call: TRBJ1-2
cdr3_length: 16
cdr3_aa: CASSLKGGIGNYGYTF
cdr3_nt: TGTGCCAGCAGTTTAAAGGGAGGCATCGGTAACTATGGCTACACCTTC

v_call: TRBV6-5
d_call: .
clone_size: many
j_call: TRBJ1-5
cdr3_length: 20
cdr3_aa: CASSYNAIRKAIYSNQPQHF
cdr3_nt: TGTGCCAGCAGTTATAACGCCATCCGGAAAGCGATTTATAGCAATCAGCCCCAGCATTTT

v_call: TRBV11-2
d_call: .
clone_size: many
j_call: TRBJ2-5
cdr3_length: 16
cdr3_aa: CASRRIGGRDQETQYF
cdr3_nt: TGTGCCAGCAGACGAATTGGGGGCAGAGACCAAGAGACCCAGTACTTC

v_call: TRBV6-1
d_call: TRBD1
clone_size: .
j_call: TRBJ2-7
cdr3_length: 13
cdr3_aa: CASDPGQGYEQYF
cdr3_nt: TGTGCCAGCGATCCGGGACAGGGCTACGAGCAGTACTTC

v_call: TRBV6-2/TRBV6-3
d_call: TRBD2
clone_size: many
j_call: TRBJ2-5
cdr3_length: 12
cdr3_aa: CASSGMEETQYF
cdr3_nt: TGTGCCAGTAGCGGGATGGAAGAGACCCAGTACTTC

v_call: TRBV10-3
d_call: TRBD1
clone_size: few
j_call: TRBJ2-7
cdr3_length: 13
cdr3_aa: CAISQPDRGVTYF
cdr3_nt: TGTGCCATCAGTCAGCCGGACAGGGGCGTAACGTACTTC

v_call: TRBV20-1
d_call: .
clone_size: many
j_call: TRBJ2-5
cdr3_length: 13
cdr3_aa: CSASPPGQETQYF
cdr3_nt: TGCAGTGCTAGTCCCCCCGGACAAGAGACCCAGTACTTC

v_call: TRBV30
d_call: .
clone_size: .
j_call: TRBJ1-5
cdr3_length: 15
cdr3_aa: CAWSSFTGSNAPQHF
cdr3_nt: TGTGCCTGGAGTTCCTTTACAGGGAGCAATGCGCCCCAGCATTTT

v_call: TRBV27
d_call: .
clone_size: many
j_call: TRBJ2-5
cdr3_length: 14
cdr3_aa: CASSSDRTEWTQYF
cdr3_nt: TGTGCCAGCAGCTCAGACAGGACCGAGTGGACCCAGTACTTC

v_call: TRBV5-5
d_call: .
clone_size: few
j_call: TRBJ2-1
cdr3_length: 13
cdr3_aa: CASSVGPYNEQFF
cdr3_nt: TGTGCCAGCAGCGTAGGTCCCTACAATGAGCAGTTCTTC

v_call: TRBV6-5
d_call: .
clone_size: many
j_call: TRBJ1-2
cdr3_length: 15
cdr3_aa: CASSYDSGGNYGYTF
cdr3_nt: TGTGCCAGCAGTTACGACTCGGGGGGGAACTATGGCTACACCTTC

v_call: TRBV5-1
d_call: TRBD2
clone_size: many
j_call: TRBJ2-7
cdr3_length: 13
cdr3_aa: CASSGLALYEQYF
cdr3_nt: TGCGCCAGCAGTGGACTAGCGTTGTACGAGCAGTACTTC

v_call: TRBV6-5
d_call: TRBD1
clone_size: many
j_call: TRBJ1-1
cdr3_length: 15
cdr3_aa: CASSLRQGSGTEAFF
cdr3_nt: TGTGCCAGCAGTCTCCGACAGGGATCGGGCACTGAAGCTTTCTTT

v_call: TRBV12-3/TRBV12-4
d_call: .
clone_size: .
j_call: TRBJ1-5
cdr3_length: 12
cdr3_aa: CASSLAGTSQHF
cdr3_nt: TGTGCCAGCAGTTTAGCTGGGACGAGCCAGCATTTT

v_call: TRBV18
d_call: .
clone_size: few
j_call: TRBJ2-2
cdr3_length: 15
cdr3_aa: CASSPTTADTGELFF
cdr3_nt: TGTGCCAGCTCACCAACCACAGCTGACACCGGGGAGCTGTTTTTT

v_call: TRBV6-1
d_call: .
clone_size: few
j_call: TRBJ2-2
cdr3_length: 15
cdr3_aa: CASRKLAANTGELFF
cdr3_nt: TGTGCCAGCAGAAAACTAGCAGCGAACACCGGGGAGCTGTTTTTT

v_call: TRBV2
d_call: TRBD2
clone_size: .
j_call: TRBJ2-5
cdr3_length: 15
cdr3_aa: CASSDLREMQETQYF
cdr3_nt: TGTGCCAGCAGTGACTTGCGGGAGATGCAAGAGACCCAGTACTTC

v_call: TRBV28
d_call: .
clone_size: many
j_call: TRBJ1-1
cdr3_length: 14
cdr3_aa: CASSFGAQGTEAFF
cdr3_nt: TGTGCCAGCAGTTTTGGGGCGCAGGGCACTGAAGCTTTCTTT

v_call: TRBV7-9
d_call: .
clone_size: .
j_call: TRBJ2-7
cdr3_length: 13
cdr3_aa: CASSPMDGYEQYF
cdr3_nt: TGTGCCAGCAGTCCCATGGACGGCTACGAGCAGTACTTC

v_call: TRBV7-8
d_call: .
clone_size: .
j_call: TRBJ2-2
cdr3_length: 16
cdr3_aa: CASSLDVGPNTGELFF
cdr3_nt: TGTGCCAGCAGCTTAGACGTCGGGCCGAACACCGGGGAGCTGTTTTTT

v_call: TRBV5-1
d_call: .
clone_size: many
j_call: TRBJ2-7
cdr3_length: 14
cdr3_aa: CASRGSADFYEQYF
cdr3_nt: TGCGCCAGCAGGGGATCAGCGGATTTCTACGAGCAGTACTTC

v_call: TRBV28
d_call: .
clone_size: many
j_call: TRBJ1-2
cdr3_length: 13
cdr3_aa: CATEPDSWRGYTF
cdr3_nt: TGTGCCACCGAACCGGACAGTTGGAGGGGCTACACCTTC

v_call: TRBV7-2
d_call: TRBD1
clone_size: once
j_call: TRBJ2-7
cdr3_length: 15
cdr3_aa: CASSPADRGSFEQYF
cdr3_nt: TGTGCCAGCAGCCCCGCGGACAGGGGAAGTTTCGAGCAGTACTTC

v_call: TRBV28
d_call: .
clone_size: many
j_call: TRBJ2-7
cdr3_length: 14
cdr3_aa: CASSLGGYGYEQYF
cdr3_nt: TGTGCCAGCAGTTTGGGGGGATACGGATACGAGCAGTACTTC

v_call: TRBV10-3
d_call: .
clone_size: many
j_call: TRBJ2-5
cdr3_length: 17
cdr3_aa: CAISGGDGVRGQETQYF
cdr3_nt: TGTGCCATCAGTGGGGGCGACGGAGTGAGGGGTCAAGAGACCCAGTACTTC

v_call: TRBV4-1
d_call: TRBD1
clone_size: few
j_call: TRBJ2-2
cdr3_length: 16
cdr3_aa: CASSSSGTGNTGELFF
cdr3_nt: TGCGCCAGCAGTTCCTCCGGGACAGGGAACACCGGGGAGCTGTTTTTT